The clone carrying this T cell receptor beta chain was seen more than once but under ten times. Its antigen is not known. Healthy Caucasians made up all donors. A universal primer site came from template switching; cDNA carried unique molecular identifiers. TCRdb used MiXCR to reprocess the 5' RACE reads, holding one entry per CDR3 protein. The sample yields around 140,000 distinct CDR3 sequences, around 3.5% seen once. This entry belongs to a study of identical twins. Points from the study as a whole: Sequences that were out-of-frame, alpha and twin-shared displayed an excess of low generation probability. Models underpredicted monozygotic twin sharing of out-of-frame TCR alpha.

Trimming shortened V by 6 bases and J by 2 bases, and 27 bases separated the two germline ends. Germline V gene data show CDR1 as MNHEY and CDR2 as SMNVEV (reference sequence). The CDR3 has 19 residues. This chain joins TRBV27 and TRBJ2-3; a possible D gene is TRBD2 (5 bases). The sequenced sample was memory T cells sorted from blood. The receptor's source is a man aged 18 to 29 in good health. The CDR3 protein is CASSNNLKTRGFYTDTQYF. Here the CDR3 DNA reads TGTGCCAGCAGCAACAACTTAAAGACCCGGGGATTTTACACAGATACGCAGTATTTT.